The subject of this entry is one TCR beta chain. The CDR3 ends on some other residue instead of the conserved phenylalanine or tryptophan, so this is likely a read error. Source study methods: Estimation of nucleated cell counts was performed using reference gene primer amplification. Data came from immunoSEQ multiplex PCR; TCRdb stores just in-frame clones and leaves some out. That table is the source of V, J and clone size, and D and trimming were worked out from the DNA. The sample records approximately 75,000 clones, 82% being singletons. The data are from a study of blood T cell repertoires in COVID-19. Study details: Samples came from the United States, Italy and Spain, spanning acute and convalescent COVID-19. Sources were T cells, B-cell-depleted T cells, or PBMCs; the material itself was cDNA or gDNA.

This clonotype originated in a woman older than 75 with acute or convalescent COVID-19. Sample: peripheral blood.

CDR3 amino acids: CASSMWDRGFIGYTS. The CDR3 DNA reads TGTGCCAGTAGTATGTGGGACAGGGGGTTTATCGGCTACACCTCC. This sequence joins TRBV19 and TRBJ1-2, with 11 bases lining up with TRBD1. Germline V CDR1 and CDR2: LNHDA, SQIVND (reference sequence). The CDR3 spans 15 residues. V dropped 3 bases and J dropped 8; count of bases not matched to a gene: 8.